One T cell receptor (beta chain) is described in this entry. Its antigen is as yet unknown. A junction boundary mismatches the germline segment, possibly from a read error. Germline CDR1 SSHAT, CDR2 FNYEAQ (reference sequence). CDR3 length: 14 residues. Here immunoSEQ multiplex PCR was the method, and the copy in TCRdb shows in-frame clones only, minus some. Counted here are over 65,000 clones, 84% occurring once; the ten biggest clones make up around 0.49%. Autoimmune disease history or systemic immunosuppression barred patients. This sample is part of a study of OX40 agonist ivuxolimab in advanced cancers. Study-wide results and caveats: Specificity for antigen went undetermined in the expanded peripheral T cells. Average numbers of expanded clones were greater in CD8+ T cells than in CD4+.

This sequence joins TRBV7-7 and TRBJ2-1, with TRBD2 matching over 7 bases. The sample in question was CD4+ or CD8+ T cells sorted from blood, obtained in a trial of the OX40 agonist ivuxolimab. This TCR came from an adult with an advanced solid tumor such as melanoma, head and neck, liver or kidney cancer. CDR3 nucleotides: TGTGCTAGCAGCCAGCGGGGCGATTACAATGAGCAGTTCTTC. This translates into CASSQRGDYNEQFF.